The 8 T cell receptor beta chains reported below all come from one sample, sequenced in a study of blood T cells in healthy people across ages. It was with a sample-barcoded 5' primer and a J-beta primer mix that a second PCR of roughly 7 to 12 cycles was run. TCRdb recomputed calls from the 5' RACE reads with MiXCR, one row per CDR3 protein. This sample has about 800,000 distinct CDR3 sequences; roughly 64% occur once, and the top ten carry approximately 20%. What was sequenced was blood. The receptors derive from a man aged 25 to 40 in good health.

The CDR3 region is CSATPRQYYGYTF. For the CDR3, the DNA is TGCAGTGCTACACCCAGACAGTACTATGGCTACACCTTC. The chain links TRBV20-1 to TRBJ1-2, with a tentative D call TRBD1 (5 bases). CDR1 is DFQATT, CDR2 SNEGSKA, per germline (reference sequence). Deletions cut 4 bases from V and 3 bases from J, with 12 bases between. The CDR3 totals 13 residues.

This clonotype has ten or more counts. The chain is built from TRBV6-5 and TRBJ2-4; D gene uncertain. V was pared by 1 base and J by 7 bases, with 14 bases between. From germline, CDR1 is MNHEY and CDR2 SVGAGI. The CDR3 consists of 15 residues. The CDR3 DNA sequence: TGTGCCAGCAGTTACTTCAGCGTTGTTGGCAACATTCAGTACTTC. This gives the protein CASSYFSVVGNIQYF.

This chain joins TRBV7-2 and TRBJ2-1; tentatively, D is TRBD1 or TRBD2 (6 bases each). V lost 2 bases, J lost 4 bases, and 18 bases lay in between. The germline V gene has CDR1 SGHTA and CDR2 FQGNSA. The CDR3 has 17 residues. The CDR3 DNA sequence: TGTGCCAGCAGCTTAAGGCGTGGGGGGACAAGATACAATGAGCAGTTCTTC. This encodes CASSLRRGGTRYNEQFF.

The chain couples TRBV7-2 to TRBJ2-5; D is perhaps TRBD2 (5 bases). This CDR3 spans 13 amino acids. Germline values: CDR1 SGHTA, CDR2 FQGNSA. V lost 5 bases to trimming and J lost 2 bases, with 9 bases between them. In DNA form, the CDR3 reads TGTGCCAGCAGCCCGACTATGCAAGAGACCCAGTACTTC. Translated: CASSPTMQETQYF.

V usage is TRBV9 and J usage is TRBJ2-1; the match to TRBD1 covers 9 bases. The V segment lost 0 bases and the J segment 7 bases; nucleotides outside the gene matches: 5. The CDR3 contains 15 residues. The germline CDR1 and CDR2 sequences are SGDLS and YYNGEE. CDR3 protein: CASSVAGTGRNEQFF. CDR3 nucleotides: TGTGCCAGCAGCGTAGCCGGGACAGGGAGGAATGAGCAGTTCTTC.

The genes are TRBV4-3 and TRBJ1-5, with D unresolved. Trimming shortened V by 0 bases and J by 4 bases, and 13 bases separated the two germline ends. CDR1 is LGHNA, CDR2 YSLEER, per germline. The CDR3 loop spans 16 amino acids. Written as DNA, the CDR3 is TGCGCCAGCAGCCAAGATCTACAGCCCTTTAATCAGCCCCAGCATTTT. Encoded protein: CASSQDLQPFNQPQHF.

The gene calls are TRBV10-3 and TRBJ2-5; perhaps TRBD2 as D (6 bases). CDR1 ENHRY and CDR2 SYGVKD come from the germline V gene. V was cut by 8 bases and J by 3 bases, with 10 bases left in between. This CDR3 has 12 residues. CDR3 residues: CAIGGREETQYF. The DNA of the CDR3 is TGTGCCATCGGGGGGAGAGAAGAGACCCAGTACTTC.

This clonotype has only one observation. The DNA for the CDR3 is TGTGCCAGCAGCGTAGGGGCGGAGACCTATGGCTACACCTTC. Its translation is CASSVGAETYGYTF. The J gene is TRBJ1-2, the V gene TRBV9, with D uncertain. This CDR3 contains 14 residues. Trimming pared 0 bases from V and 4 bases from J, leaving 10 bases between. Germline-derived CDR1 and CDR2 are SGDLS and YYNGEE.